This T cell receptor beta chain originates from a study of blood T cell repertoires in COVID-19. The germline CDR1 and CDR2 sequences are LNHDA and SQIVND (reference sequence). V was clipped by 7 bases and J by 1 base, with 8 bases between them. The CDR3 is 13 amino acids. The data were produced by immunoSEQ multiplex PCR, yet TCRdb's version contains in-frame clones alone and is incomplete. The profile shows around 100,000 clones, around 90% of them singletons. The source is a man aged 18 to 30 with acute or convalescent COVID-19. The sample comprised peripheral blood. This chain links TRBV19 with TRBJ1-5, with unresolved D. This CDR3 is CASNYGSNQPQHF. Here the CDR3 DNA reads TGTGCCAGTAACTATGGGAGCAATCAGCCCCAGCATTTT. The full variable domain, its missing parts supplied by reference TRBV19 and TRBJ1-5, is DGGITQSPKYLFRKEGQNVTLSCEQNLNHDAMYWYRQDPGQGLRLIYYSQIVNDFQKGDIAEGYSVSREKKESFPLTVTSAQKNPTAFYLCASNYGSNQPQHFGDGTRLSIL.